These 32 T cell receptor beta chains share one sample of origin, sequenced in a study of CD8 T cells in ankylosing spondylitis. One entry per CDR3 protein, called by TCRdb with MiXCR from the 5' RACE reads. The sample holds some 240,000 distinct CDR3 sequences, 18% seen once. The specimen was blood, either unsorted or a sorted T cell fraction (not recorded which). These receptors were obtained from a male donor with ankylosing spondylitis or in good health (not recorded which).

The CDR3 DNA sequence: TGTGCCAGCAGCTTAGCATCGGGAGCTGAAGCTTTCTTT. Translating gives CASSLASGAEAFF. V is TRBV7-9 and J is TRBJ1-1; D gene uncertain. CDR3 length: 13 residues. Germline V gives CDR1 SEHNR, CDR2 FQNEAQ (reference sequence). V lost 0 bases and J 6 bases, leaving 8 bases between the germline ends.

As to this clonotype: A clone one base away is much larger, so this may be a read error. The chain uses TRBV2 and TRBJ2-1, with no clear D. The CDR3 loop spans 11 amino acids. CDR1 SNHLY and CDR2 FYNNEI come from the germline V gene. V was cut by 5 bases and J by 8 bases, with 7 bases left in between. The CDR3 here is CASSPSDEQFF. CDR3 nucleotides: TGTGCCAGCAGTCCCTCGGATGAGCAGTTCTTC. Filled out from reference TRBV2 and TRBJ2-1, the complete variable domain reads EPEVTQTPSHQVTQMGQEVILRCVPISNHLYFYWYRQILGQKVEFLVSFYNNEISEKSEIFDDQFSVERPDGSNFTLKIRSTKLEDSAMYFCASSPSDEQFFGPGTRLTVL.

The chain carries TRBV5-6 and TRBJ2-4; TRBD1 matches 8 bases. V shed 4 bases and J 8 bases; nucleotides not matched to a gene: 17. There are 17 residues in the CDR3. The germline V gene encodes CDR1 SGHDT and CDR2 YYEEEE. CDR3 bases: TGTGCCAGCAGCCCACAGCCAGGGGGCTGGGGTAAGGACATTCAGTACTTC. It codes for CASSPQPGGWGKDIQYF.

The table lists this clonotype with a few counts. V gene TRBV29-1 combines with J gene TRBJ2-7; 9 positions agree with TRBD1. The CDR3 spans 14 residues. With 4 bases clipped from V and 2 bases from J, the junction kept 6 bases outside the gene matches. The germline CDR1 and CDR2 sequences are SQVTM and ANQGSEA. The CDR3 here is CSVAGQGGAYEQYF. CDR3 bases: TGCAGCGTTGCGGGACAGGGAGGAGCCTACGAGCAGTACTTC.

The chain carries TRBV20-1 and TRBJ2-2; 13 bases agree with TRBD2. Germline values: CDR1 DFQATT, CDR2 SNEGSKA (reference sequence). Trimming took 6 bases from V and 1 from J; bases not matched to a gene: 5. The length of the CDR3 is 16 residues. CDR3 loop: CSAQRTSGGNTGELFF. Here the CDR3 DNA reads TGCAGTGCCCAGAGGACTAGCGGGGGGAACACCGGGGAGCTGTTTTTT.

The V gene is TRBV7-6, the J gene TRBJ2-1, with TRBD2 as a possible D gene (5 bases). CDR3 size: 15 residues. V was pared by 1 base and J by 8 bases, with 15 bases between. Germline V CDR1 and CDR2: SGHVS, FNYEAQ. This chain's CDR3 is CASSLDVVGVDEQFF. The CDR3 bases are TGTGCCAGCAGCTTAGATGTGGTGGGAGTCGATGAGCAGTTCTTC.

The V and J genes are TRBV12-3 or TRBV12-4 and TRBJ1-3, with D perhaps matching TRBD1 (5 bases). The CDR3 is 13 residues long. The V and J ends lost 9 bases and 4 bases respectively, with 13 bases between them. The chain's CDR3 is CASKQGLGNTIYF. The CDR3 coding sequence is TGTGCCAGTAAGCAGGGCTTAGGAAACACCATATATTTT.

In this sample, this clonotype turned up a few times. The chain recombines TRBV5-1 with TRBJ2-5; 10 positions agree with TRBD2. CDR3 length: 14 amino acids. J gave up 3 bases and V 5 bases, and 4 bases lay outside the gene matches. Looked up from germline, CDR1 is SGHRS and CDR2 is YFSETQ. The CDR3 bases are TGCGCCAGCAGGTCCGGGACTAGCGAAGAGACCCAGTACTTC. This sequence encodes CASRSGTSEETQYF.

In this sample, this clonotype turned up a few times. The chain has TRBV4-3 and TRBJ2-7, with 9 bases that match TRBD2. The CDR3 covers 16 residues. The V gene end was trimmed by 0 bases and the J gene end by 4 bases; junction bases not matched to a gene: 7. Germline V gene data show CDR1 as LGHNA and CDR2 as YSLEER. The CDR3 loop is CASSQDRNSGSYEQYF. The CDR3 DNA sequence: TGCGCCAGCAGCCAAGACCGGAATAGCGGGAGTTACGAGCAGTACTTC.

V and J are TRBV27 and TRBJ2-3, with TRBD2 identical over 9 bases. CDR1 is MNHEY, CDR2 SMNVEV, per germline (reference sequence). Trimming cost V 5 bases and J 5 bases; bases outside gene matches: 8. CDR3 length: 15 amino acids. For the CDR3, the DNA is TGTGCCAGCAGTCCGGGACTAGCACCGGTAGATACGCAGTATTTT. This translates into CASSPGLAPVDTQYF.

The sample holds many counts of this clonotype. The rearrangement uses TRBV4-2 and TRBJ2-1, with a weak D call TRBD1 (5 bases). The CDR3 is 16 residues long. V shed 0 bases and J shed 1 base, with 10 bases lying between them. Germline loops: CDR1 LGHNA, CDR2 YNFKEQ. CDR3 loop: CASSQEGAASYNEQFF. CDR3 nucleotide sequence: TGTGCCAGCAGCCAAGAAGGGGCAGCTTCCTACAATGAGCAGTTCTTC.

The chain recombines TRBV5-1 with TRBJ2-5; D is unclear. Germline V gene data show CDR1 as SGHRS and CDR2 as YFSETQ. The germline V and J ends were trimmed by 1 base and 2 bases, with 6 bases remaining between them. CDR3 length: 13 residues. The CDR3 loop reads CASSLSVQETQYF. Written as DNA, the CDR3 is TGCGCCAGCAGCTTGTCAGTTCAAGAGACCCAGTACTTC.

The rearrangement links TRBV29-1 to TRBJ2-1, with TRBD2 matching over 12 bases. This CDR3 has 14 residues. Trimming at V came to 6 bases and at J to 9 bases, leaving 9 bases not matched to a gene. Germline values: CDR1 SQVTM, CDR2 ANQGSEA. The CDR3 region has the DNA TGCAGCGTCTCAGGACTAGCGGGATTCACTGAGCAGTTCTTC. Its translation is CSVSGLAGFTEQFF.

This chain joins TRBV6-2 or TRBV6-3 and TRBJ2-2; 9 bases map to TRBD1. With 2 bases clipped from V and 7 bases from J, the junction kept 11 bases outside the gene matches. Germline V CDR1 and CDR2: MNHEY, SVGEGT. This CDR3 spans 17 amino acids. The CDR3 is CASSYIPRTGVVGELFF. CDR3 DNA: TGTGCCAGCAGTTACATCCCCCGGACAGGGGTTGTCGGGGAGCTGTTTTTT.

The rearrangement uses TRBV4-2 and TRBJ2-3; TRBD1 matches 8 bases. Trimming removed 3 bases from V and 0 bases from J; junction bases left unmatched: 5. There are 16 residues in the CDR3. CDR1 is LGHNA and CDR2 is YNFKEQ in the germline V gene. CDR3 amino acids: CASSHPGTGSTDTQYF. As DNA, the CDR3 is TGTGCCAGCAGCCACCCAGGGACAGGAAGCACAGATACGCAGTATTTT.

The sample holds a few counts of this clonotype. The chain employs TRBV5-8 and TRBJ2-7, with D perhaps matching TRBD1 or TRBD2 (5 bases each). The ends were cut back, 4 bases at V and 7 bases at J, with 9 bases in the middle. Germline V gene lookup returns CDR1 SGHTS and CDR2 YDEGEE. The CDR3 runs 11 residues. CDR3 sequence (DNA): TGTGCCAGCAGCCAGTGGGGGGAGCAGTACTTC. Amino acids: CASSQWGEQYF.

The V gene is TRBV6-5, the J gene TRBJ2-1, with unresolved D. CDR3 length: 14 residues. V was trimmed by 2 bases and J by 5 bases, leaving 10 bases between them. The germline V gene encodes CDR1 MNHEY and CDR2 SVGAGI. CDR3 nucleotides: TGTGCCAGCAGTTACACCGAAATAGACAATGAGCAGTTCTTC. This sequence encodes CASSYTEIDNEQFF.

V is TRBV13 and J is TRBJ1-2; 8 bases agree with TRBD1. J was trimmed by 5 bases and V by 5 bases; bases with no gene match: 7. CDR3 length: 14 amino acids. Germline V gives CDR1 PRHDT, CDR2 FYEKMQ (reference sequence). The CDR3 DNA sequence: TGTGCCAGCAGCCACGGGACAGGAGATTATGGCTACACCTTC. This encodes CASSHGTGDYGYTF. Full variable domain (outside the CDR3, taken from reference TRBV13 and TRBJ1-2): AAGVIQSPRHLIKEKRETATLKCYPIPRHDTVYWYQQGPGQDPQFLISFYEKMQSDKGSIPDRFSAQQFSDYHSELNMSSLELGDSALYFCASSHGTGDYGYTFGSGTRLTVV.

The CDR3 bases are TGCGCCAGCAGGGGCTGGACAGAAGAGACCCAGTACTTC. It codes for CASRGWTEETQYF. The chain employs TRBV5-1 and TRBJ2-5; possible D gene TRBD1, 6 bases. V lost 5 bases to trimming and J lost 3 bases, with 11 bases between them. The germline gives CDR1 SGHRS, CDR2 YFSETQ. This CDR3 has 13 amino acids.

There are a few counts of this clonotype. The chain combines TRBV24-1 with TRBJ2-2; no reliable D call. Germline V CDR1 and CDR2: KGHDR, SFDVKD. The V end lost 2 bases, the J end lost 4 bases, and 13 bases lay between the germline ends. This CDR3 region has 16 residues. CDR3 in DNA: TGTGCCACCAGTGATTCGGGCCACTCGTCCACCGGGGAGCTGTTTTTT. This translates into CATSDSGHSSTGELFF.

The table lists this clonotype with a few counts. V usage is TRBV29-1 and J usage is TRBJ1-3; D not certain. Germline V gene lookup returns CDR1 SQVTM and CDR2 ANQGSEA. This CDR3 region has 13 residues. Trimming pared 8 bases from V and 4 bases from J, leaving 15 bases between. DNA for the CDR3: TGCAGCCCTGACCCCTGGGAGGGAAACACCATATATTTT. Translation gives CSPDPWEGNTIYF.

The chain is built from TRBV7-9 and TRBJ1-1; weak D call: TRBD1 (6 bases). The V and J ends lost 5 bases and 4 bases respectively, with 14 bases between them. This CDR3 region has 14 residues. CDR1 is SEHNR, CDR2 FQNEAQ, per germline (reference sequence). This CDR3 reads CASSLYRVGTEAFF. The DNA for the CDR3 is TGTGCCAGCAGCCTCTACAGGGTTGGCACTGAAGCTTTCTTT.

This chain links TRBV12-3 or TRBV12-4 with TRBJ2-1; D remains unclear. Trimming removed 3 bases from V and 3 bases from J, with 9 bases in between. CDR3 size: 14 residues. The CDR3, as DNA: TGTGCCAGCAGTTTTGGGCTAGTCTACAATGAGCAGTTCTTC. It codes for CASSFGLVYNEQFF.

This clonotype was counted only a few times. The chain joins TRBV20-1 to TRBJ2-7, with D perhaps given as TRBD1 or TRBD2 (5 bases each). Germline CDR1 DFQATT, CDR2 SNEGSKA (reference sequence). This CDR3 spans 13 amino acids. Trimming removed 1 base from V and 6 bases from J, with 13 bases in between. The CDR3 coding sequence is TGCAGTGCTAGAGTGGACGGGGCGGGCGAGCAGTACTTC. It translates to CSARVDGAGEQYF.

In this sample, this clonotype turned up many times. The rearrangement joins TRBV5-1 to TRBJ2-7; the match to TRBD2 covers 15 bases. Trimming cost V 4 bases and J 2 bases; bases outside gene matches: 7. There are 17 residues in the CDR3. Germline V gene lookup returns CDR1 SGHRS and CDR2 YFSETQ. The CDR3 region is CASSPRTSGRETYEQYF. CDR3 sequence (DNA): TGCGCCAGCAGCCCTAGGACTAGCGGGAGGGAGACCTACGAGCAGTACTTC.

This clonotype was found a few times. The genes are TRBV27 and TRBJ2-1, with 8 bases aligning to TRBD2. Germline lookup yields CDR1 MNHEY and CDR2 SMNVEV (reference sequence). The CDR3 spans 14 residues. V shed 5 bases and J 6 bases; nucleotides not matched to a gene: 6. CDR3 in amino acids: CASSPSGTSNEQFF. CDR3 nucleotide sequence: TGTGCCAGCAGTCCCTCCGGGACTAGCAATGAGCAGTTCTTC.

With respect to this clonotype: At one boundary the junction diverges from the germline segment, which might be a read error. The chain recombines TRBV12-3 or TRBV12-4 with TRBJ2-1, with 8 bases aligning to TRBD2. The CDR3 loop spans 16 amino acids. CDR3 nucleotides: TGTGCCAGCAGTCTCCCCAAGCGGGGGCTTTACAATGAGCAGTTATTC. Translation gives CASSLPKRGLYNEQLF.

This clonotype was observed a handful of times. The chain couples TRBV5-1 to TRBJ2-3; possibly TRBD1 or TRBD2 for D (5 bases each). The CDR3 length is 16 residues. Germline CDR1 is SGHRS and CDR2 is YFSETQ. The V and J ends lost 4 bases and 3 bases respectively, with 18 bases between them. This CDR3 is CASSPRDQTSTDTQYF. CDR3 DNA sequence: TGCGCCAGCAGCCCCCGGGACCAAACATCGACAGATACGCAGTATTTT.

This clonotype was recorded many times. This sequence joins TRBV12-3 or TRBV12-4 and TRBJ2-6; D is possibly TRBD2 (5 bases). V gave up 4 bases and J gave up 0 bases, with 7 bases separating them. The CDR3 is made up of 15 amino acids. CDR3 nucleotide sequence: TGTGCCAGCAGTTCTCGGGACTCTGGGGCCAACGTCCTGACTTTC. Amino acid sequence: CASSSRDSGANVLTF.

The V and J genes are TRBV12-3 or TRBV12-4 and TRBJ2-1, with D unresolved. Trimming pared 7 bases from V and 8 bases from J, leaving 21 bases between. This CDR3 is built from 15 residues. The CDR3 region has the DNA TGTGCCAGCAACTCTCGGAAGGGTGAGTCCCATGAGCAGTTCTTC. Residues: CASNSRKGESHEQFF.

The chain is built from TRBV4-1 and TRBJ2-3; 7 bases fit TRBD2. The germline V gene encodes CDR1 MGHRA and CDR2 YSYEKL. The J segment lost 1 base and the V segment lost 5 bases, leaving 6 bases of the junction unmatched. This CDR3 has 15 residues. The CDR3 DNA reads TGCGCCAGCAGCTTCCTAGCGGACGGCACAGATACGCAGTATTTT. This sequence encodes CASSFLADGTDTQYF.

This clonotype was observed a few times. The CDR3 DNA follows: TGTGCCAGCAGCCAAGATGACAGTAACACTGAAGCTTTCTTT. As protein: CASSQDDSNTEAFF. This sequence joins TRBV3-1 and TRBJ1-1, with a tentative D call TRBD1 (5 bases). Germline loops: CDR1 LGHDT, CDR2 YNNKEL (reference sequence). V lost 0 bases and J 2 bases, leaving 7 bases between the germline ends. This CDR3 has 14 amino acids.